The 24 T cell receptor beta chains presented below share a single source sample, sequenced in a study of shared clonotypes between healthy human individuals. Sequencing was performed with immunoSEQ multiplex PCR; in TCRdb, only in-frame clones are kept and a portion is missing. The sample includes about 680,000 clones, about 90% of them seen just once. Naive CD8 cells lacked CD45RO, underwent positive selection for CCR7 and left out terminally differentiated effector memory CD45RA+ cells. The sequenced material came from naive CD8+ T cells sorted from blood. These receptor sequences come from a man aged 30-40 years in good health.

This chain joins TRBV19 and TRBJ2-2, with a tentative D call TRBD1 (6 bases). This CDR3 region has 16 residues. Germline-derived CDR1 and CDR2 are LNHDA and SQIVND (reference sequence). The V and J ends lost 2 bases and 0 bases respectively, with 10 bases between them. The CDR3 coding sequence is TGTGCCAGTAGTATACAGGGGCCGCCGAACACCGGGGAGCTGTTTTTT. This codes for CASSIQGPPNTGELFF.

The J gene is TRBJ2-3, the V gene TRBV7-2, with 10 bases fitting TRBD2. V lost 3 bases to trimming and J lost 0 bases; unmatched junction nucleotides: 6. The CDR3 totals 17 residues. In germline, CDR1 is SGHTA, CDR2 FQGNSA. CDR3 nucleotide sequence: TGTGCCAGCAGCTTCTTAGCGGGAGGTTATAGCACAGATACGCAGTATTTT. It specifies CASSFLAGGYSTDTQYF.

Turning to this clone: The sample has other DNA sequences that encode this CDR3 too. This chain connects TRBV27 to TRBJ1-1; TRBD1 is a possible D gene (5 bases). The germline CDR1 and CDR2 sequences are MNHEY and SMNVEV (reference sequence). This CDR3 has 11 residues. The germline V and J ends were trimmed by 2 bases and 8 bases, with 6 bases remaining between them. The CDR3 is CASSLGGEAFF. CDR3 DNA: TGTGCCAGCAGTTTAGGGGGGGAAGCTTTCTTT.

The chain recombines TRBV7-9 with TRBJ1-1, with D possibly being TRBD1 (6 bases). The CDR3 is 16 residues long. Germline-derived CDR1 and CDR2 are SEHNR and FQNEAQ (reference sequence). V lost 3 bases, J lost 0 bases, and 14 bases lay in between. The CDR3 loop is CASSFPRDTLNTEAFF. In nucleotides, the CDR3 is TGTGCCAGCAGCTTCCCCCGGGACACCCTGAACACTGAAGCTTTCTTT.

The genes are TRBV11-2 and TRBJ1-1, with 7 bases that match TRBD1. Germline CDR1 reads SGHAT; CDR2 reads FQNNGV. J was trimmed by 1 base and V by 5 bases; bases with no gene match: 7. This CDR3 contains 15 residues. CDR3 DNA sequence: TGTGCCAGCAGCCCATCGGGACAGCCGAACACTGAAGCTTTCTTT. This encodes CASSPSGQPNTEAFF.

This chain uses TRBV16 with TRBJ1-1, with TRBD1 identical over 7 bases. Germline assignment: CDR1 KGHSY and CDR2 FQNENV. Trimming took 4 bases from V and 4 from J; bases not matched to a gene: 6. CDR3 length: 14 amino acids. The CDR3 DNA follows: TGTGCCAGCAGCCCGACAGGGACGGGCACTGAAGCTTTCTTT. Protein sequence: CASSPTGTGTEAFF. Variable domain in full (rest from reference TRBV16 and TRBJ1-1): GEEVAQTPKHLVRGEGQKAKLYCAPIKGHSYVFWYQQVLKNEFKFLISFQNENVFDETGMPKERFSAKCLPNSPCSLEIQATKLEDSAVYFCASSPTGTGTEAFFGQGTRLTVV.

The chain recombines TRBV7-8 with TRBJ2-7; 7 nucleotides align to TRBD1. The CDR3 totals 15 residues. Looked up from germline, CDR1 is SGHVS and CDR2 is FQNEAQ. V gave up 5 bases and J gave up 5 bases; unmatched junction bases: 12. The CDR3 DNA follows: TGTGCCAGCAGCGGGACGATGGACAGGTACCACGAGCAGTACTTC. Amino acid sequence: CASSGTMDRYHEQYF.

This clone has a single count. V gene TRBV9 combines with J gene TRBJ2-6; D unclear. Germline V gene data show CDR1 as SGDLS and CDR2 as YYNGEE. The CDR3 spans 15 residues. Trimming pared 4 bases from V and 1 base from J, leaving 9 bases between. The CDR3 sequence is CASSLTPSGANVLTF. CDR3 coding DNA: TGTGCCAGCAGCTTAACACCGTCTGGGGCCAACGTCCTGACTTTC.

The chain has TRBV11-2 and TRBJ2-5; 12 bases line up with TRBD2. This CDR3 comprises 16 residues. CDR1 and CDR2 from the germline V gene are SGHAT and FQNNGV. V shed 1 base, J shed 6 bases, and the junction held 6 bases outside the gene matches. CDR3 bases: TGTGCCAGCAGCTTAGGGACTAGCGGGATGATAAAGACCCAGTACTTC. It codes for CASSLGTSGMIKTQYF.

The J gene is TRBJ1-1, the V gene TRBV15; D may be TRBD1 (5 bases). Germline V gene sequence: CDR1 LNHNV, CDR2 YYDKDF (reference sequence). CDR3 size: 14 residues. Trimming pared 3 bases from V and 2 bases from J, leaving 10 bases between. The CDR3 coding sequence is TGTGCCACCAGCAGTTTAGGGACTAACACTGAAGCTTTCTTT. Residues: CATSSLGTNTEAFF.

The rearrangement uses TRBV29-1 and TRBJ2-1; D remains unclear. Between the trimmed V and J ends, which lost 4 bases and 7 bases, there was a span of 17 bases. CDR3 length equals 14 residues. The germline V gene has CDR1 SQVTM and CDR2 ANQGSEA. CDR3 nucleotides: TGCAGCGTTGTTGTGGCCGGAAAGGGTAATGAGCAGTTCTTC. It yields the protein CSVVVAGKGNEQFF.

Concerning this clone: The identical CDR3 is also encoded by other nucleotide sequences in the sample. This chain joins TRBV30 and TRBJ2-1, with D possibly TRBD2 on 5 matching bases. Germline CDR1 reads GTSNPN; CDR2 reads SVGIG (reference sequence). V was pared by 1 base and J by 4 bases, with 11 bases between. CDR3 length equals 14 residues. As DNA, the CDR3 is TGTGCCTGGAGTGAGGCCTCGGGGTACAATGAGCAGTTCTTC. It specifies CAWSEASGYNEQFF.

This clone was observed a handful of times. The chain is built from TRBV11-2 and TRBJ2-7; D might be TRBD1 (6 bases). Trimming pared 2 bases from V and 2 bases from J, leaving 13 bases between. CDR1 SGHAT and CDR2 FQNNGV come from the germline V gene. The CDR3 has 15 amino acids. The CDR3 reads CASSLLTGDAYEQYF. CDR3 nucleotides: TGTGCCAGCAGCTTATTGACAGGTGATGCCTACGAGCAGTACTTC. Full variable domain (rest looked up from reference TRBV11-2 and TRBJ2-7): EAGVAQSPRYKIIEKRQSVAFWCNPISGHATLYWYQQILGQGPKLLIQFQNNGVVDDSQLPKDRFSAERLKGVDSTLKIQPAKLEDSAVYLCASSLLTGDAYEQYFGPGTRLTVT.

This chain uses TRBV14 with TRBJ2-1; TRBD1 aligns across 10 bases. Losses at the gene ends were 1 base for V and 8 bases for J; bases not matched to a gene: 11. CDR1 is SGHDN, CDR2 FVKESK, per germline. The CDR3 is 17 amino acids. CDR3 bases: TGTGCCAGCAGCCAAGCTTTTGGGACAGGGGTTAACGATGAGCAGTTCTTC. This gives the protein CASSQAFGTGVNDEQFF.

The gene calls are TRBV11-2 and TRBJ2-1; a weak D match, TRBD1 (6 bases). The CDR3 contains 16 residues. From germline, CDR1 is SGHAT and CDR2 FQNNGV. V shed 5 bases and J shed 5 bases, with 19 bases lying between them. The CDR3 DNA sequence: TGTGCCAGCAGCCAGGGGAGACGGGGTTTGGACAATGAGCAGTTCTTC. It translates to CASSQGRRGLDNEQFF.

This clone was picked up one time. The CDR3 bases are TGTGCCAGCAAGGACGTCTCCTACGAGCAGTACTTC. This sequence encodes CASKDVSYEQYF. The chain carries TRBV6-6 and TRBJ2-7; the D is unclear. From germline, CDR1 is MNHNY and CDR2 SVGAGI (reference sequence). The V end was cut by 7 bases, the J end by 0 bases, with 7 bases between. The CDR3 consists of 12 residues.

This clone was recorded once. The chain employs TRBV27 and TRBJ2-1; 8 bases fit TRBD1. The CDR3 sequence is 14 residues long. CDR1 is MNHEY, CDR2 SMNVEV, per germline (reference sequence). V was pared by 2 bases and J by 8 bases, with 5 bases of the junction left unmatched. Here the CDR3 reads CASSLISGGYEQFF. The CDR3 DNA sequence: TGTGCCAGCAGTTTAATATCAGGGGGCTATGAGCAGTTCTTC.

The V and J genes are TRBV2 and TRBJ2-3, with D possibly being TRBD1 or TRBD2 (7 bases each). The CDR3 length is 16 residues. V was cut by 0 bases and J by 6 bases, with 16 bases left in between. Per germline, CDR1 SNHLY and CDR2 FYNNEI. The chain's CDR3 is CASSEAGGSRGDTQYF. The CDR3 region has the DNA TGTGCCAGCAGTGAAGCCGGCGGGAGCAGGGGGGATACGCAGTATTTT.

In its sample, this clone was seen once. This chain connects TRBV11-2 to TRBJ2-1; D not certain. This CDR3 contains 12 residues. Per the germline V gene, CDR1 is SGHAT and CDR2 is FQNNGV. V lost 5 bases, J lost 10 bases, and 12 bases lay in between. The CDR3 bases are TGTGCCAGCAGCCCCGGTGCCCTAGAGCAGTTCTTC. Translation gives CASSPGALEQFF.

This clone was seen only once. This chain joins TRBV27 and TRBJ2-7, with 7 bases matching TRBD1. Germline values: CDR1 MNHEY, CDR2 SMNVEV (reference sequence). The ends lost 5 bases at V and 4 bases at J; junction bases unmatched: 5. CDR3 length: 13 residues. For the CDR3, the DNA is TGTGCCAGCAGTCGGGGACAGCCTTACGAGCAGTACTTC. Translation: CASSRGQPYEQYF.

V and J are TRBV4-2 and TRBJ2-1, with D perhaps TRBD1 (5 bases). CDR1 LGHNA and CDR2 YNFKEQ come from the germline V gene. V lost 4 bases to trimming and J lost 7 bases, with 14 bases between them. The CDR3 length is 14 residues. In nucleotides, the CDR3 is TGTGCCAGCAGCCCCGCGTGGGGCTCGAATGAGCAGTTCTTC. As protein: CASSPAWGSNEQFF.

V is TRBV6-5 and J is TRBJ2-1; TRBD2 might be the D (5 bases). CDR1 and CDR2 (germline): MNHEY, SVGAGI. Between the trimmed V and J ends, which lost 5 bases and 0 bases, there was a span of 5 bases. The CDR3 has 13 amino acids. In DNA form, the CDR3 reads TGTGCCAGCAGTAGCGGCTCCTACAATGAGCAGTTCTTC. The encoded protein is CASSSGSYNEQFF.

This chain uses TRBV30 with TRBJ2-1, with a weak D call TRBD1 (5 bases). Trimming shortened V by 0 bases and J by 9 bases, and 12 bases separated the two germline ends. CDR1 is GTSNPN, CDR2 SVGIG, per germline (reference sequence). The CDR3 sequence is 13 residues long. The CDR3 reads CAWSVGVDSEQFF. CDR3 in DNA: TGTGCCTGGAGTGTAGGGGTAGACAGTGAGCAGTTCTTC.

V and J are TRBV11-2 and TRBJ1-1; no firm D call. Germline CDR1 and CDR2: SGHAT and FQNNGV. Trimming cost V 3 bases and J 8 bases, with 10 bases left between them. CDR3 size: 12 residues. CDR3 residues: CASSLFGPEAFF. The CDR3 DNA reads as TGTGCCAGCAGCTTGTTCGGCCCGGAAGCTTTCTTT.